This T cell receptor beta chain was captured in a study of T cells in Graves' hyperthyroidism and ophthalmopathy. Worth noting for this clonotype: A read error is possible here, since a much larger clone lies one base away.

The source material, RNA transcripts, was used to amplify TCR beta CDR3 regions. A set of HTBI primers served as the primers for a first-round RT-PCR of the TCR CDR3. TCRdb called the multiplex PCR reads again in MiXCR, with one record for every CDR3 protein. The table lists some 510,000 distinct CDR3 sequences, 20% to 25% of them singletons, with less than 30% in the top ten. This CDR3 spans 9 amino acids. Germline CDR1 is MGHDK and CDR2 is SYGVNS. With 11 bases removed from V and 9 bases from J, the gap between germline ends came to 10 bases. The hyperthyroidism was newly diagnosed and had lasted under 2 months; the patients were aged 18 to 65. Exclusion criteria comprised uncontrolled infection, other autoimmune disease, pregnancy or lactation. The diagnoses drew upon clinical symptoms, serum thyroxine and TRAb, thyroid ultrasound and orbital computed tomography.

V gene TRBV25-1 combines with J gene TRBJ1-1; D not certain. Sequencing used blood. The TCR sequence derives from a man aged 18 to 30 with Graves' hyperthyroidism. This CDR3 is CACTSKAFF. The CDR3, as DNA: TGTGCCTGCACCTCAAAAGCTTTCTTT. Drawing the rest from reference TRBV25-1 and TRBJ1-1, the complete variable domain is EADIYQTPRYLVIGTGKKITLECSQTMGHDKMYWYQQDPGMELHLIHYSYGVNSTEKGDLSSESTVSRIRTEHFPLTLESARPSHTSQYLCACTSKAFFGQGTRLTVV.